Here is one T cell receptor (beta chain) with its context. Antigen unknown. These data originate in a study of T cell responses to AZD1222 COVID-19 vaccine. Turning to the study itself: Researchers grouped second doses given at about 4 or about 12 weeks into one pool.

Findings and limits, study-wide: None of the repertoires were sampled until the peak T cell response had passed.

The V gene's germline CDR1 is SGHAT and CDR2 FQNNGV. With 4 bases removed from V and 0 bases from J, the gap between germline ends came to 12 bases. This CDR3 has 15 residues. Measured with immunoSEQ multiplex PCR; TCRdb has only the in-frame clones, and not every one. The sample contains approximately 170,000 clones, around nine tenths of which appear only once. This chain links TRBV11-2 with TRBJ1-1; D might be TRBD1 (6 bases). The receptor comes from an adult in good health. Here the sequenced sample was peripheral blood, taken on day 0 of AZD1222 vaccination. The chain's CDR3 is CASSYRGQLNTEAFF. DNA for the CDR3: TGTGCCAGCAGCTATAGAGGACAGTTGAACACTGAAGCTTTCTTT.